This T cell receptor beta chain originates from a study of shared clonotypes between healthy human individuals. There are 17 residues in the CDR3. Per the germline V gene, CDR1 is SGHRS and CDR2 is YFSETQ. V was pared by 0 bases and J by 0 bases, with 8 bases of the junction left unmatched. Assay: immunoSEQ multiplex PCR; the TCRdb copy retains only in-frame clones and omits some. Found here are roughly 2 million clones, approximately 95% of them singletons; the top ten hold more than 0.1%. J is TRBJ2-7 and V is TRBV5-1; TRBD1 aligns across 8 bases. The specimen was naive CD4+ T cells sorted from blood. The sample's subset: CD45RA+ positively selected. This clonotype was obtained from a man younger than 30 in good health. The CDR3 loop reads CASSLVVTGGNSYEQYF. In DNA, the CDR3 is TGCGCCAGCAGCTTGGTGGTCACAGGGGGTAACTCCTACGAGCAGTACTTC.